These 24 T cell receptor beta chains were all obtained from the same sample, sequenced in a study of T cell repertoires in cytomegalovirus infection (dated by TCRdb to 2018 to 2020). Sequencing instrument: Illumina HiSeq 1500. TCRdb reprocessed the public reads (quality trimming at Q25 with fastp, clone calling with MiXCR) and kept in-frame beta chains. Entries are consolidated by CDR3 protein sequence, retaining the most common genes and DNA. This sample gives roughly 720,000 distinct CDR3 sequences in total; 35% of them show up just once. In total, the top ten clones hold around 2.8% of the sample. The sample taken for sequencing was PBMCs. The receptors were sampled from a human donor in good health (CMV status not recorded). Some clones in this sample may be carry-over from other donors' samples.

This clonotype was observed a few times. This rearrangement joins TRBV27 to TRBJ2-1; TRBD2 aligns across 8 bases. Germline CDR1 MNHEY, CDR2 SMNVEV (reference sequence). V lost 2 bases and J lost 5; bases outside the gene matches: 2. The CDR3 is made up of 14 amino acids. The CDR3 DNA follows: TGTGCCAGCAGTTTAAGTAGCGGGAACAATGAGCAGTTCTTC. Its protein product is CASSLSSGNNEQFF.

This clonotype was counted between two and nine times. V is TRBV6-1 and J is TRBJ1-1; D is ambiguous. This CDR3 is built from 12 residues. CDR1 is MNHNS, CDR2 SASEGT, per germline. The V end lost 6 bases, the J end lost 5 bases, and 10 bases lay between the germline ends. The CDR3: CASRLERTEAFF. As DNA, the CDR3 is TGTGCCAGCAGGCTGGAGAGAACTGAAGCTTTCTTT.

This clonotype came up a few times. The J gene is TRBJ2-3, the V gene TRBV7-2; D uncertain. Trimming pared 5 bases from V and 4 bases from J, leaving 13 bases between. The CDR3 totals 14 residues. Germline CDR1 SGHTA, CDR2 FQGNSA. The CDR3 DNA follows: TGTGCCAGCAGCCTACGGACCGGGTCAGATACGCAGTATTTT. Protein product: CASSLRTGSDTQYF.

V gene TRBV6-1 combines with J gene TRBJ2-7; no definite D call. V was cut by 2 bases and J by 2 bases, with 13 bases left in between. The germline CDR1 and CDR2 sequences are MNHNS and SASEGT. The CDR3 has 15 amino acids. In DNA form, the CDR3 reads TGTGCCAGCAGTGAACAAAGACAATTTACCTACGAGCAGTACTTC. It translates to CASSEQRQFTYEQYF.

This rearrangement joins TRBV28 to TRBJ2-7; D is perhaps TRBD1 (5 bases). V was pared by 3 bases and J by 6 bases, with 15 bases between. The CDR3 totals 14 residues. CDR1 MDHEN and CDR2 SYDVKM come from the germline V gene. CDR3 sequence: CASSLQGNDREQYF. CDR3 nucleotides: TGTGCCAGCAGTTTGCAGGGAAACGATCGCGAGCAGTACTTC.

This clonotype was picked up a small number of times. The chain combines TRBV28 with TRBJ1-1; 10 bases line up with TRBD1. This CDR3 spans 15 amino acids. Unmatched junction bases numbered 8, after V lost 5 bases and J lost 5 bases. CDR1 is MDHEN, CDR2 SYDVKM, per germline. CDR3 sequence: CASSPPDRGETEAFF. The CDR3 DNA sequence: TGTGCCAGCAGTCCCCCGGACAGGGGGGAGACTGAAGCTTTCTTT.

Points on this clonotype: It may be a read error: a sequence one base away is much more abundant. The gene calls are TRBV6-1 and TRBJ1-2; no reliable D call. Germline CDR1 reads MNHNS; CDR2 reads SASEGT. CDR3 length: 17 residues. CDR3 nucleotides: TGTGCCAGCAGTGAAGCGGTCGGCCCCAGCTTTAACTATGGCGACACCTTC. It is translated as CASSEAVGPSFNYGDTF.

Only a few counts were recorded for this clonotype. The V and J genes are TRBV13 and TRBJ2-7, with 8 bases fitting TRBD2. The CDR3 is made up of 16 amino acids. Losses at the gene ends were 2 bases for V and 2 bases for J; bases not matched to a gene: 8. Germline CDR1 is PRHDT and CDR2 is FYEKMQ (reference sequence). Here the CDR3 reads CASSLRLSGEPYEQYF. For the CDR3, the DNA is TGTGCCAGCAGCTTACGTCTTAGCGGGGAGCCCTACGAGCAGTACTTC.

Remarks on this clonotype: The final CDR3 position lacks the conserved phenylalanine or tryptophan, pointing to a likely read error. The chain recombines TRBV7-9 with TRBJ1-2; 7 bases are shared with TRBD1. The CDR3 extends over 13 amino acids. Per germline, CDR1 SEHNR and CDR2 FQNEAQ (reference sequence). The V and J ends lost 5 bases and 7 bases, in that order; junction bases with no gene match: 7. Written as DNA, the CDR3 is TGTGCCAGCAGCGCTCAGGGGGTCTCTGGCTACACCTTA. It specifies CASSAQGVSGYTL.

The chain couples TRBV19 to TRBJ2-3; D may be TRBD2 (6 bases). The V and J ends lost 6 bases and 6 bases respectively, with 19 bases between them. The CDR3 is made up of 15 amino acids. Germline V gives CDR1 LNHDA, CDR2 SQIVND (reference sequence). The DNA for the CDR3 is TGTGCCAGTAGGTTTAGCGGCTCGGCGCGCGATACGCAGTATTTT. It encodes CASRFSGSARDTQYF.

This chain joins TRBV7-2 and TRBJ1-5; 10 bases match TRBD1. V was clipped by 5 bases and J by 4 bases; unmatched bases: 5. The CDR3 runs to 15 residues. CDR1 and CDR2 (germline): SGHTA, FQGNSA. The CDR3 sequence: CASSRTGGPNQPQHF. CDR3 DNA sequence: TGTGCCAGCAGCCGGACAGGGGGTCCTAATCAGCCCCAGCATTTT.

This chain uses TRBV28 with TRBJ1-1, with no clear D. V dropped 2 bases and J dropped 1 base, with 11 bases sitting between them. CDR1 MDHEN and CDR2 SYDVKM come from the germline V gene. This CDR3 region has 15 residues. The CDR3 reads CASSLSSVGNTEAFF. The CDR3 region has the DNA TGTGCCAGCAGTTTAAGTTCGGTGGGGAACACTGAAGCTTTCTTT.

This clonotype showed up just a few times. The genes are TRBV4-1 and TRBJ1-1; possibly TRBD1 for D (5 bases). This CDR3 has 14 residues. V lost 1 base, J lost 5 bases, and 11 bases lay in between. Germline CDR1 and CDR2: MGHRA and YSYEKL. The CDR3 here is CASSQGGEGTEAFF. The CDR3 DNA reads TGCGCCAGCAGCCAAGGGGGCGAGGGAACTGAAGCTTTCTTT.

V usage is TRBV10-3 and J usage is TRBJ1-4, with D unresolved. Germline assignment: CDR1 ENHRY and CDR2 SYGVKD. Trimming took 4 bases from V and 2 from J, leaving 11 bases between them. The CDR3 has 15 amino acids. The CDR3 loop reads CAISVTPGTNEKLFF. The CDR3 region has the DNA TGTGCCATCAGTGTCACGCCTGGGACTAATGAAAAACTGTTTTTT.

This clonotype was seen repeatedly, ten times or more. V is TRBV7-2 and J is TRBJ1-2; TRBD1 matches 8 bases. This CDR3 has 20 residues. Germline CDR1 SGHTA, CDR2 FQGNSA. V shed 2 bases, J shed 0 bases, and the junction held 17 bases outside the gene matches. In nucleotides, the CDR3 is TGTGCCAGCAGCTTAAAACCCACCCGACAGGACAGGGCAACTAACTATGGCTACACCTTC. It yields the protein CASSLKPTRQDRATNYGYTF.

This sequence joins TRBV7-2 and TRBJ2-5; D possibly uses TRBD1 or TRBD2 (6 bases each). Per germline, CDR1 SGHTA and CDR2 FQGNSA. The CDR3 extends over 15 amino acids. V lost 1 base and J 8 bases, leaving 17 bases between the germline ends. In DNA, the CDR3 is TGTGCCAGCAGCTTAGAAGTACAGGGAGGCGCTACCCAGTACTTC. Its translation is CASSLEVQGGATQYF.

In its sample, this clonotype was seen many times. The rearrangement links TRBV7-6 to TRBJ2-3; 11 bases fit TRBD2. Germline CDR1 SGHVS, CDR2 FNYEAQ. The CDR3 extends over 15 amino acids. After removal of 5 bases from V and 4 bases from J, the junction contained 5 bases not matched to a gene. The CDR3 region is CASSQLAGDSDTQYF. The CDR3 coding sequence is TGTGCCAGCAGCCAACTAGCGGGAGACTCAGATACGCAGTATTTT.

This clonotype was detected only a few times. The chain carries TRBV6-6 and TRBJ2-5, with D unresolved. This CDR3 comprises 14 residues. V lost 2 bases and J 1 base, leaving 8 bases between the germline ends. Germline values: CDR1 MNHNY, CDR2 SVGAGI (reference sequence). CDR3 protein: CASSYPRSQETQYF. CDR3 DNA sequence: TGTGCCAGCAGTTACCCGAGATCCCAAGAGACCCAGTACTTC.

Many counts were recorded for this clonotype. The chain links TRBV7-8 to TRBJ1-1; TRBD1 agrees at 7 bases. The CDR3 spans 18 residues. Per germline, CDR1 SGHVS and CDR2 FQNEAQ. The V segment lost 5 bases and the J segment 3 bases; nucleotides outside the gene matches: 18. CDR3 sequence: CASSPNLIQGPLDTEAFF. CDR3 nucleotides: TGTGCCAGCAGCCCCAACCTCATACAGGGGCCGCTTGACACTGAAGCTTTCTTT.

The chain recombines TRBV6-2 or TRBV6-3 with TRBJ1-6, with a tentative D call TRBD1 (6 bases). The CDR3 length is 13 residues. The ends were cut back, 4 bases at V and 9 bases at J, with 10 bases in the middle. Per germline, CDR1 MNHEY and CDR2 SVGEGT. The DNA for the CDR3 is TGTGCCAGCAGTTTGTCACAGGGTTCACCCCTCCACTTT. Encoded protein: CASSLSQGSPLHF.

This clonotype was detected a few times. The chain recombines TRBV12-3 or TRBV12-4 with TRBJ2-1; D remains ambiguous. CDR3 length equals 12 residues. V was clipped by 8 bases and J by 5 bases, with 10 bases between them. CDR3 sequence (DNA): TGTGCCAGCGGGGTCTTTGACAATGAGCAGTTCTTC. Translating it yields CASGVFDNEQFF.

The gene calls are TRBV12-3 or TRBV12-4 and TRBJ2-7; the D is unclear. The V and J ends lost 4 bases and 5 bases respectively, with 15 bases between them. The CDR3 has 14 amino acids. The CDR3 nucleotides read TGTGCCAGCAGTTATCAGGCCCCTTCTCACGAGCAGTACTTC. It yields the protein CASSYQAPSHEQYF.

Only a few counts were recorded for this clonotype. The chain employs TRBV28 and TRBJ2-7; 7 bases are shared with TRBD1. The V gene's germline CDR1 is MDHEN and CDR2 SYDVKM. The J segment lost 5 bases and the V segment lost 4 bases, leaving 11 bases of the junction unmatched. The CDR3 totals 15 residues. DNA of the CDR3: TGTGCCAGCAGTTCCTTGAGACAGGGAAAGAACGAGCAGTACTTC. Translation gives CASSSLRQGKNEQYF.

This clonotype turned up a few times. V and J are TRBV28 and TRBJ1-5; no clear D. V lost 2 bases and J 5 bases, leaving 13 bases between the germline ends. The CDR3 is 15 residues long. CDR1 MDHEN and CDR2 SYDVKM come from the germline V gene. The CDR3 spells CASSLRGKGDQPQHF. The CDR3 DNA sequence: TGTGCCAGCAGTTTACGGGGTAAGGGCGATCAGCCCCAGCATTTT.